Sequencing of this TCR beta chain was carried out in a study of blood T cell repertoires in COVID-19. In the study overall: Researchers got acute and convalescent COVID-19 samples from the United States, Italy and Spain. The analysed material was cDNA or gDNA that came from T cells, B-cell-depleted T cells, or PBMCs.

Those enrolled in Seattle joined during active infection and were followed longitudinally afterward. Original analysis: Estimated nucleated cell counts came from reference gene primer amplification. Sequencing was performed with immunoSEQ multiplex PCR; in TCRdb, only in-frame clones are kept and a portion is missing. V and J calls and clone size are given by that table; D and trimming were obtained from the DNA. The sample lists 200,000 to 250,000 clones, 83% seen once, with roughly 1.2% in the top ten. This clonotype was sampled from a woman in her 30s with COVID-19, enrolled during active disease. What was sequenced was peripheral blood.

The CDR3 sequence: CAWSSEATNEKLFF. The CDR3, as DNA: TGTGCCTGGAGTTCAGAAGCAACTAATGAAAAACTGTTTTTT. The chain uses TRBV30 and TRBJ1-4; unclear D gene. CDR1 is GTSNPN and CDR2 is SVGIG in the germline V gene (reference sequence). V was cut by 2 bases and J by 0 bases, with 7 bases left in between. There are 14 residues in the CDR3.